Each of the 22 T cell receptor beta chains below was sequenced from the same sample in a study of early T cells in non-severe SARS-CoV-2 infection. Each CDR3 protein gets one entry after TCRdb re-called the 5' RACE reads with MiXCR. This table holds 75,000 to 80,000 distinct CDR3 sequences, roughly a sixth found once. The specimen was whole blood. Receptors originate from an adult who was a healthcare worker with PCR-confirmed SARS-CoV-2 infection or an uninfected control (not recorded which).

Concerning this clonotype: A much more abundant neighbour one base away suggests this may be a read error. The chain recombines TRBV4-2 with TRBJ1-1; 8 bases are a match to TRBD1. This CDR3 has 13 residues. CDR1 and CDR2 (germline): LGHNA, YNFKEQ. The chain's CDR3 is CASSLGQVGKAYF. CDR3 nucleotides: TGTGCCAGCAGCCTGGGACAGGTCGGCAAAGCTTACTTT.

This clonotype has only a few counts. The chain combines TRBV20-1 with TRBJ2-1; D may be TRBD2 (6 bases). The CDR3 loop spans 15 amino acids. Trimming took off 2 bases at V and 3 bases at J, with 14 bases between the two ends. CDR1 and CDR2 (germline): DFQATT, SNEGSKA (reference sequence). CDR3 region: CSARKDGSVYNEQFF. DNA for the CDR3: TGCAGTGCTAGAAAGGACGGGAGTGTCTACAATGAGCAGTTCTTC.

This clonotype appeared a few times. V is TRBV6-5 and J is TRBJ2-7, with D unresolved. Germline assignment: CDR1 MNHEY and CDR2 SVGAGI. The V gene lost 5 bases and the J gene lost 8 bases, with 16 bases spanning the gap. The CDR3 consists of 13 residues. The CDR3 protein is CASSTTAARQQYF. In DNA, the CDR3 is TGTGCCAGCAGTACCACCGCGGCAAGGCAGCAGTACTTC.

This chain uses TRBV9 with TRBJ2-5, with D perhaps matching TRBD2 (5 bases). Trimming took 4 bases from V and 8 from J, leaving 21 bases between them. In germline, CDR1 is SGDLS, CDR2 YYNGEE. The CDR3 runs to 15 residues. CDR3 loop: CASSPGSSASITQYF. For the CDR3, the DNA is TGTGCCAGCAGCCCTGGGAGCAGTGCTTCTATTACCCAGTACTTC.

This clonotype was counted between two and nine times. The J gene is TRBJ1-6, the V gene TRBV7-9, with D tentatively TRBD1 (6 bases). Germline V gives CDR1 SEHNR, CDR2 FQNEAQ (reference sequence). CDR3 length: 17 amino acids. V was pared by 5 bases and J by 7 bases, with 21 bases between. The CDR3 loop reads CASSLHFGAGTNSPLHF. The DNA for the CDR3 is TGTGCCAGCAGCCTCCATTTCGGTGCGGGGACAAATTCACCCCTCCACTTT.

The chain recombines TRBV20-1 with TRBJ1-1; D ambiguous. The CDR3 extends over 12 amino acids. The germline V gene has CDR1 DFQATT and CDR2 SNEGSKA (reference sequence). V lost 6 bases to trimming and J lost 8 bases, with 16 bases between them. The CDR3 DNA is TGCAGTGCGGGTTTTCAGACACGCGAAGCTTTCTTT. Protein sequence: CSAGFQTREAFF.

There are a few counts of this clonotype. The gene calls are TRBV18 and TRBJ2-1, with 12 bases matching TRBD2. This CDR3 spans 14 amino acids. From germline, CDR1 is KGHSH and CDR2 LQKENI. The V gene end was trimmed by 5 bases and the J gene end by 8 bases; junction bases not matched to a gene: 4. The CDR3: CASSSLAGGDEQFF. In nucleotides, the CDR3 is TGTGCCAGCTCAAGCCTAGCGGGAGGGGATGAGCAGTTCTTC. Full variable domain (outside the CDR3, taken from reference TRBV18 and TRBJ2-1): NAGVMQNPRHLVRRRGQEARLRCSPMKGHSHVYWYRQLPEEGLKFMVYLQKENIIDESGMPKERFSAEFPKEGPSILRIQQVVRGDSAAYFCASSSLAGGDEQFFGPGTRLTVL.

The rearrangement links TRBV7-8 to TRBJ1-4, with 8 bases that match TRBD1. The trim removed 5 bases at V and 8 bases at J, leaving 10 bases unmatched. The length of the CDR3 is 15 residues. Per germline, CDR1 SGHVS and CDR2 FQNEAQ. The CDR3 reads CASSRDRGRVEKLFF. The CDR3 coding sequence is TGTGCCAGCAGCAGAGACAGGGGTCGGGTCGAAAAACTGTTTTTT.

This clonotype was observed a few times. The rearrangement links TRBV12-3 or TRBV12-4 to TRBJ2-3; no clear D. The CDR3 length is 14 residues. The ends were cut back, 5 bases at V and 4 bases at J, with 13 bases in the middle. The CDR3 DNA sequence: TGTGCCAGCAGTCCGGGCATTGGGGCAGATACGCAGTATTTT. Encoded protein: CASSPGIGADTQYF.

The chain has TRBV7-9 and TRBJ1-1, with a possible D match to TRBD1 (5 bases). CDR1 SEHNR and CDR2 FQNEAQ come from the germline V gene (reference sequence). Trimming pared 7 bases from V and 1 base from J, leaving 13 bases between. This CDR3 has 14 residues. CDR3 nucleotide sequence: TGTGCCAGCACCCCAGGCGGGGGGAACACTGAAGCTTTCTTT. As protein: CASTPGGGNTEAFF.

This clonotype occurred a few times. The chain carries TRBV11-3 and TRBJ2-1; TRBD2 is a possible D gene (5 bases). Trimming cost V 4 bases and J 0 bases, with 16 bases left between them. The CDR3 runs 17 residues. CDR1 is SGHNT and CDR2 is YENEEA in the germline V gene. The CDR3 loop reads CASSSPAGGSSYNEQFF. The DNA of the CDR3 is TGTGCCAGCAGCTCTCCCGCCGGTGGGAGCTCCTACAATGAGCAGTTCTTC.

V is TRBV12-3 or TRBV12-4 and J is TRBJ2-5; D unresolved. Trimming left V 3 bases short and J 2 bases short, with 10 bases between. This CDR3 region has 14 residues. This CDR3 reads CASSLGRLQETQYF. CDR3 bases: TGTGCCAGCAGTTTGGGTAGGCTTCAAGAGACCCAGTACTTC.

In this sample, this clonotype turned up many times. The chain joins TRBV21-1 to TRBJ1-1. TRBV21-1 is a recognized pseudogene. The CDR3 length is 13 residues. CDR3 sequence: CANLKEEDTEAFF. The CDR3 DNA is TGTGCCAACCTAAAAGAGGAGGACACTGAAGCTTTCTTT.

The chain joins TRBV3-1 to TRBJ1-6; D perhaps matches TRBD1 (6 bases). The CDR3 has 13 amino acids. Per the germline V gene, CDR1 is LGHDT and CDR2 is YNNKEL (reference sequence). Trimming removed 5 bases from V and 8 bases from J, with 10 bases in between. CDR3 DNA: TGTGCCAGCAGCAAACGGACAGATTCACCCCTCCACTTT. It is translated as CASSKRTDSPLHF.

The V call is TRBV4-2, the J call TRBJ2-7, with TRBD1 matching 8 bases. The germline CDR1 and CDR2 sequences are LGHNA and YNFKEQ. The CDR3 sequence is 14 residues long. J was trimmed by 4 bases and V by 4 bases; bases with no gene match: 6. CDR3 in amino acids: CASSLSTGVYEQYF. DNA of the CDR3: TGTGCCAGCAGCCTGTCGACAGGGGTTTACGAGCAGTACTTC.

This clonotype was counted ten times or more. The V and J genes are TRBV9 and TRBJ1-1; D gene unclear. Per the germline V gene, CDR1 is SGDLS and CDR2 is YYNGEE. V lost 3 bases, J lost 0 bases, and 12 bases lay in between. The CDR3 covers 15 residues. The CDR3 spells CASSARLDMNTEAFF. As DNA, the CDR3 is TGTGCCAGCAGCGCCCGCCTCGACATGAACACTGAAGCTTTCTTT.

Concerning this clonotype itself: A junction boundary mismatches the germline segment, possibly from a read error. This chain's CDR3 is CTSSPQVAGISYNEQFF. The CDR3, as DNA: TGTACCAGCAGCCCACAAGTAGCGGGTATATCCTACAATGAGCAGTTCTTC. The rearrangement joins TRBV7-6 to TRBJ2-1, with 7 bases that match TRBD2. Germline CDR1 SGHVS, CDR2 FNYEAQ. The CDR3 sequence is 17 residues long.

This clonotype was observed a few times. The chain recombines TRBV4-2 with TRBJ2-1; 13 nucleotides agree with TRBD2. The CDR3 spans 15 residues. With V trimmed by 2 bases and J by 8 bases, 3 bases remained unmatched. Germline V gives CDR1 LGHNA, CDR2 YNFKEQ. The CDR3 bases are TGTGCCAGCAGCCAAAGGACTAGCGGGAGCTATGAGCAGTTCTTC. It codes for CASSQRTSGSYEQFF.

Note on this clonotype: Likely a read error: the CDR3 ends without its conserved phenylalanine or tryptophan. This chain uses TRBV30 with TRBJ2-5, with D possibly being TRBD2 (5 bases). CDR1 is GTSNPN and CDR2 is SVGIG in the germline V gene (reference sequence). This CDR3 is built from 15 residues. The V end was cut by 6 bases, the J end by 2 bases, with 19 bases between. Here the CDR3 DNA reads TGTGCCTGCCCCGGCCCCGGCGGGTCACAAGAGACCCAGTACCTC. Amino acid sequence: CACPGPGGSQETQYL.

V gene TRBV2 combines with J gene TRBJ1-1; TRBD1 might be the D (6 bases). The CDR3 is 16 residues long. Germline-derived CDR1 and CDR2 are SNHLY and FYNNEI. V was shortened by 6 bases and J by 0 bases, with 17 bases between the two germline ends. The CDR3 loop reads CASRRSNRVLNTEAFF. The CDR3 DNA follows: TGTGCCAGCAGGCGGTCGAACAGGGTACTGAACACTGAAGCTTTCTTT.

The V and J genes are TRBV19 and TRBJ1-5; D not resolved. The V end lost 2 bases, the J end lost 0 bases, and 11 bases lay between the germline ends. Germline CDR1 LNHDA, CDR2 SQIVND (reference sequence). The CDR3 consists of 16 residues. CDR3 DNA sequence: TGTGCCAGTAGTATACCGCACACCGGTAGCAATCAGCCCCAGCATTTT. Amino acids: CASSIPHTGSNQPQHF.

The rearrangement joins TRBV28 to TRBJ2-4; TRBD2 is a possible D gene (6 bases). Looked up from germline, CDR1 is MDHEN and CDR2 is SYDVKM. Trimming pared 7 bases from V and 6 bases from J, leaving 16 bases between. CDR3 size: 14 residues. Written as DNA, the CDR3 is TGTGCCAGCATTGACCTCCGGGAGCCAAACATTCAGTACTTC. Its protein product is CASIDLREPNIQYF.